Listed below are T cell receptor beta chains from one sample, sequenced in a study of CD8 T cells in Susac syndrome. TCRdb re-derived calls from the immunoSEQ multiplex PCR reads in MiXCR, one entry per CDR3 protein. The sample yields some 200,000 distinct CDR3 sequences, around 96% seen once. Sequencing was done on a sample of CD4+ T cells from PBMCs. The receptors stem from a human donor with multiple sclerosis. Both conserved end residues are part of each CDR3. The D gene is left open where the match is weak. Size is stated for part of the rows, as once, few or many counts, or as a class when the clone is expanded.

cdr3_nt: TGTGCCATCAGCTTGGGTAGCGGGGGATACGAGCAGTACTTC; cdr3_aa: CAISLGSGGYEQYF; j_call: TRBJ2-7; clone_size: -; v_call: TRBV10-3; d_call: TRBD2
cdr3_nt: TGTGCCAGCAGCTTCCGAGGCACTAGCGGACAAGAGACCCAGTACTTC; cdr3_aa: CASSFRGTSGQETQYF; j_call: TRBJ2-5; clone_size: -; v_call: TRBV5-6; d_call: TRBD2
cdr3_nt: TGCAGCGTTGGGTTTGGCAGTGAAGCTTTCTTT; cdr3_aa: CSVGFGSEAFF; j_call: TRBJ1-1; clone_size: -; v_call: TRBV29-1; d_call: -
cdr3_nt: TGCAGTGCCCTGGACCGAGCCAAAAACATTCAGTACTTC; cdr3_aa: CSALDRAKNIQYF; j_call: TRBJ2-4; clone_size: -; v_call: TRBV20-1; d_call: -
cdr3_nt: TGCAGTGCTAGAGATTCTAGCGCTACCTACAATGAGCAGTTCTTC; cdr3_aa: CSARDSSATYNEQFF; j_call: TRBJ2-1; clone_size: -; v_call: TRBV20-1; d_call: -
cdr3_nt: TGTGCCAGCCGTACAGGGACTTACGAGCAGTACTTC; cdr3_aa: CASRTGTYEQYF; j_call: TRBJ2-7; clone_size: -; v_call: TRBV6-2/TRBV6-3; d_call: -
cdr3_nt: TGCAGTGTAGCGGGAGGGCCTAACGAAGACACAGATACGCAGTATTTT; cdr3_aa: CSVAGGPNEDTDTQYF; j_call: TRBJ2-3; clone_size: once; v_call: TRBV29-1; d_call: TRBD2
cdr3_nt: TGTGCCAGCAGCCGAGAGGGACAGGGGGTTAGCTCTGGGGCCAACGTCCTGACTTTC; cdr3_aa: CASSREGQGVSSGANVLTF; j_call: TRBJ2-6; clone_size: -; v_call: TRBV3-1; d_call: TRBD1
cdr3_nt: TGCAGCGTGGGTGGGACAGGGAATGCCTACACCTTC; cdr3_aa: CSVGGTGNAYTF; j_call: TRBJ1-2; clone_size: few; v_call: TRBV29-1; d_call: TRBD1
cdr3_nt: TGCAGCGCTTCGGACCCCCTTGCCAAAAACATTCAGTACTTC; cdr3_aa: CSASDPLAKNIQYF; j_call: TRBJ2-4; clone_size: -; v_call: TRBV29-1; d_call: -
cdr3_nt: TGTGCCTGGAGTGTTGGGCTAGCTTTTGATGAGCAGTTCTTC; cdr3_aa: CAWSVGLAFDEQFF; j_call: TRBJ2-1; clone_size: -; v_call: TRBV30; d_call: -
cdr3_nt: TGTGCCAGCAGTTACTCCGGAGGGGCCCTCGCGTACGAGCAGTACTTC; cdr3_aa: CASSYSGGALAYEQYF; j_call: TRBJ2-7; clone_size: -; v_call: TRBV6-5; d_call: -
cdr3_nt: TGTGCTAGTGGTTTGCCCGGAGATACGCAGTATTTT; cdr3_aa: CASGLPGDTQYF; j_call: TRBJ2-3; clone_size: -; v_call: TRBV12-5; d_call: -
cdr3_nt: TGTGCCAGCAGTTCGATAAAGAGCGGGAGTTCGTACAATGAGCAGTTCTTC; cdr3_aa: CASSSIKSGSSYNEQFF; j_call: TRBJ2-1; clone_size: -; v_call: TRBV28; d_call: TRBD2
cdr3_nt: TGCAGTGCTAGAACCCCATGGGGTGGCTACACCTTC; cdr3_aa: CSARTPWGGYTF; j_call: TRBJ1-2; clone_size: -; v_call: TRBV20-1; d_call: -
cdr3_nt: TGTGCCAGCAGGGTAGCGGGGGGTTACAATGAGCAGTTCTTC; cdr3_aa: CASRVAGGYNEQFF; j_call: TRBJ2-1; clone_size: -; v_call: TRBV3-1; d_call: TRBD2
cdr3_nt: TGTGCCAGCAGTGAGATTACTAGCGGAACCTACGAGCAGTACTTC; cdr3_aa: CASSEITSGTYEQYF; j_call: TRBJ2-7; clone_size: -; v_call: TRBV25-1; d_call: TRBD2
cdr3_nt: TGTGCCAGCAGTTATCACGGAAATGGCTACACCTTC; cdr3_aa: CASSYHGNGYTF; j_call: TRBJ1-2; clone_size: -; v_call: TRBV11-3; d_call: -
cdr3_nt: TGTGCCAGCAGCCAAAAGTTTCTGGGCGGGCCGCAAGAGACCCAGTACTTC; cdr3_aa: CASSQKFLGGPQETQYF; j_call: TRBJ2-5; clone_size: -; v_call: TRBV3-1; d_call: -
cdr3_nt: TGTGCCAGCAGCCCGCCAGACACCCACGAGCAGTACTTC; cdr3_aa: CASSPPDTHEQYF; j_call: TRBJ2-7; clone_size: -; v_call: TRBV5-4; d_call: -
cdr3_nt: TGTGCCTGGAGCGGCGCAACTAATGAAAAACTGTTTTTT; cdr3_aa: CAWSGATNEKLFF; j_call: TRBJ1-4; clone_size: -; v_call: TRBV30; d_call: -
cdr3_nt: TGTGCCAGCAGCTTTGACTCGCGGTACTCCTACGAGCAGTACTTC; cdr3_aa: CASSFDSRYSYEQYF; j_call: TRBJ2-7; clone_size: -; v_call: TRBV5-6; d_call: -
cdr3_nt: TGCAGTGCAAAGGGACTTTATTCCTACGAGCAGTACTTC; cdr3_aa: CSAKGLYSYEQYF; j_call: TRBJ2-7; clone_size: -; v_call: TRBV20-1; d_call: -
cdr3_nt: TGTGCCAGCAGCGCTCTAACAGGAAATAATTCACCCCTCCACTTT; cdr3_aa: CASSALTGNNSPLHF; j_call: TRBJ1-6; clone_size: -; v_call: TRBV9; d_call: -
cdr3_nt: TGCAGTGGCTCGGGACTAGCGGACCTAGGCGAGCAGTACTTC; cdr3_aa: CSGSGLADLGEQYF; j_call: TRBJ2-7; clone_size: -; v_call: TRBV20-1; d_call: TRBD2
cdr3_nt: TGTGCCAGCAGTTCCTCCCACCGGGACCAAGAGACCCAGTACTTC; cdr3_aa: CASSSSHRDQETQYF; j_call: TRBJ2-5; clone_size: -; v_call: TRBV5-8; d_call: -
cdr3_nt: TGTGCCAGCAGTCCCGGGACACAATCCTACAATGAGCAGTTCTTC; cdr3_aa: CASSPGTQSYNEQFF; j_call: TRBJ2-1; clone_size: -; v_call: TRBV6-5; d_call: -
cdr3_nt: TGCAGCGTTGCGGGGACAGGCTCAGCTTATGGCTACACCTTC; cdr3_aa: CSVAGTGSAYGYTF; j_call: TRBJ1-2; clone_size: -; v_call: TRBV29-1; d_call: TRBD1
cdr3_nt: TGTGCCAGCAGCTTAGCTAGCGGGGGGGATACGCAGTATTTT; cdr3_aa: CASSLASGGDTQYF; j_call: TRBJ2-3; clone_size: -; v_call: TRBV7-2; d_call: TRBD2
cdr3_nt: TGTGCCAGCAGTTTGAGGAGGACAGGGCAAAGCACAGATACGCAGTATTTT; cdr3_aa: CASSLRRTGQSTDTQYF; j_call: TRBJ2-3; clone_size: -; v_call: TRBV2; d_call: TRBD1
cdr3_nt: TGTGCCAGCAGCCAAGAGCGGCTGGCGGGGGCCTACAATGAGCAGTTCTTC; cdr3_aa: CASSQERLAGAYNEQFF; j_call: TRBJ2-1; clone_size: -; v_call: TRBV4-2; d_call: TRBD2
cdr3_nt: TGTGCCAGCACCAGACTAGCGGGCCTCGGCGAGCAGTACTTC; cdr3_aa: CASTRLAGLGEQYF; j_call: TRBJ2-7; clone_size: -; v_call: TRBV12-3/TRBV12-4; d_call: TRBD2
cdr3_nt: TGTGCCTGGAGACGAGCGGGAGGCACCTACGAGCAGTACTTC; cdr3_aa: CAWRRAGGTYEQYF; j_call: TRBJ2-7; clone_size: -; v_call: TRBV30; d_call: TRBD2
cdr3_nt: TGCAGTGCTAGAGCCCGGACTAGCGGCACGGGGACCCAGTACTTC; cdr3_aa: CSARARTSGTGTQYF; j_call: TRBJ2-5; clone_size: once; v_call: TRBV20-1; d_call: TRBD2
cdr3_nt: TGCAGTGCTAGAGAGGGGACAGGGGGCGAGAAGCCCCAGCATTTT; cdr3_aa: CSAREGTGGEKPQHF; j_call: TRBJ1-5; clone_size: -; v_call: TRBV20-1; d_call: TRBD1
cdr3_nt: TGTGCCAGCTCACCAGGCGGGGCCTCCTACAATGAGCAGTTCTTC; cdr3_aa: CASSPGGASYNEQFF; j_call: TRBJ2-1; clone_size: few; v_call: TRBV18; d_call: -
cdr3_nt: TGCAGTGCCGCTAGGAGCTCGGGGGGGACGCAGTATTTT; cdr3_aa: CSAARSSGGTQYF; j_call: TRBJ2-3; clone_size: -; v_call: TRBV20-1; d_call: TRBD2
cdr3_nt: TGTGCCTGGAGTGGTGACGGAGGGAAGCGGGTTTACAATGAGCAGTTCTTC; cdr3_aa: CAWSGDGGKRVYNEQFF; j_call: TRBJ2-1; clone_size: once; v_call: TRBV30; d_call: -
cdr3_nt: TGTGCCAGCAGTTTTACTCTCATGAACACTGAAGCTTTCTTT; cdr3_aa: CASSFTLMNTEAFF; j_call: TRBJ1-1; clone_size: -; v_call: TRBV27; d_call: -
cdr3_nt: TGCGCCAGCAGCCAAGATCTAGGGGGCGCGGAGACCCAGTACTTC; cdr3_aa: CASSQDLGGAETQYF; j_call: TRBJ2-5; clone_size: -; v_call: TRBV4-1; d_call: TRBD1
cdr3_nt: TGTGCCAGCAGTTCTGTGGAGTACGAGCAGTACTTC; cdr3_aa: CASSSVEYEQYF; j_call: TRBJ2-7; clone_size: -; v_call: TRBV12-3/TRBV12-4; d_call: -
cdr3_nt: TGTGCCAGCAGTTTCCGGCAGGAAGGAGGTCAGCCCCAGCATTTT; cdr3_aa: CASSFRQEGGQPQHF; j_call: TRBJ1-5; clone_size: -; v_call: TRBV27; d_call: -
cdr3_nt: TGCAGTGCTAGAGTATCGGCAGGGGTAAACACTGAAGCTTTCTTT; cdr3_aa: CSARVSAGVNTEAFF; j_call: TRBJ1-1; clone_size: -; v_call: TRBV20-1; d_call: -
cdr3_nt: TGTGCCAGCAGCCAAGGTCCCCTCGGGACTAGCGGGAAAGAGACCCAGTACTTC; cdr3_aa: CASSQGPLGTSGKETQYF; j_call: TRBJ2-5; clone_size: once; v_call: TRBV3-1; d_call: TRBD2
cdr3_nt: TGTGCCAGCAGACCGACAGGGCTCAACGGGAAGCAGTACTTC; cdr3_aa: CASRPTGLNGKQYF; j_call: TRBJ2-7; clone_size: -; v_call: TRBV28; d_call: TRBD1
cdr3_nt: TGTGCCAGCAGTTCAGACCAGTACCAAGAGACCCAGTACTTC; cdr3_aa: CASSSDQYQETQYF; j_call: TRBJ2-5; clone_size: -; v_call: TRBV12-3/TRBV12-4; d_call: -
cdr3_nt: TGTGCCAGCAGCTTTACGGACAGGCCAAATTCACCCCTCCACTTT; cdr3_aa: CASSFTDRPNSPLHF; j_call: TRBJ1-6; clone_size: -; v_call: TRBV9; d_call: TRBD1
cdr3_nt: TGTGCCAGCAGCCTCCCTGACAAAAACATTCAGTACTTC; cdr3_aa: CASSLPDKNIQYF; j_call: TRBJ2-4; clone_size: -; v_call: TRBV28; d_call: -
cdr3_nt: TGCAGCGTTGGGACTAGCAGAGAGAAGGAGACCCAGTACTTC; cdr3_aa: CSVGTSREKETQYF; j_call: TRBJ2-5; clone_size: few; v_call: TRBV29-1; d_call: TRBD2
cdr3_nt: TGTGCCAGCTCACTGGGAGGCTGGAGTGGCTACACCTTC; cdr3_aa: CASSLGGWSGYTF; j_call: TRBJ1-2; clone_size: -; v_call: TRBV18; d_call: -
cdr3_nt: TGTGCCAGCAGGCCGACTAGCGGGACTTACAATGAGCAGTTCTTC; cdr3_aa: CASRPTSGTYNEQFF; j_call: TRBJ2-1; clone_size: -; v_call: TRBV27; d_call: TRBD2
cdr3_nt: TGTGCCACCAGCTTTGGACAGCCTTTCACGTGGGAGCAGTACTTC; cdr3_aa: CATSFGQPFTWEQYF; j_call: TRBJ2-7; clone_size: -; v_call: TRBV15; d_call: -
cdr3_nt: TGTGCCAGTGTACCGGGACACTACGGGGCGAACACCGGGGAGCTGTTTTTT; cdr3_aa: CASVPGHYGANTGELFF; j_call: TRBJ2-2; clone_size: -; v_call: TRBV7-2; d_call: -
cdr3_nt: TGCAGTGCTAGAGCGTCACTAGCGTTATCCTACAATGAGCAGTTCTTC; cdr3_aa: CSARASLALSYNEQFF; j_call: TRBJ2-1; clone_size: -; v_call: TRBV20-1; d_call: TRBD2
cdr3_nt: TGTGCCAGCAGCTCCGGACCCATTGGAGAGACCCAGTACTTC; cdr3_aa: CASSSGPIGETQYF; j_call: TRBJ2-5; clone_size: -; v_call: TRBV7-9; d_call: -
cdr3_nt: TGTGCCAGCAGTGGGAGTGAGCGGTCTCAAGAGACCCAGTACTTC; cdr3_aa: CASSGSERSQETQYF; j_call: TRBJ2-5; clone_size: -; v_call: TRBV2; d_call: -
cdr3_nt: TGTGCTAGTGGTTTGTTCTCAGGCGTTGGCTACACCTTC; cdr3_aa: CASGLFSGVGYTF; j_call: TRBJ1-2; clone_size: -; v_call: TRBV12-5; d_call: -